These 27 T cell receptor beta chains were all obtained from the same sample, sequenced in a study of blood T cell repertoires in COVID-19. Using immunoSEQ multiplex PCR, the repertoire was profiled, and TCRdb retains in-frame clones only, with some absent. The sample holds 200,000 to 250,000 clones, 80% to 90% seen once. Sequencing was done on a sample of peripheral blood. The receptor set was obtained from a man aged 50 to 59 with acute or convalescent COVID-19.

V and J are TRBV3-1 (or the pseudogene TRBV3-2) and TRBJ2-7; D might be TRBD1 (6 bases). Trimming stripped 5 bases from V and 0 bases from J, with 17 bases between. Germline V gives CDR1 LGHDT, CDR2 YNNKEL (reference sequence). There are 16 residues in the CDR3. The CDR3 nucleotides are TGTGCCAGCAGCTATTTCGGTGACAGGAGCTCCTACGAGCAGTACTTC. Translating it yields CASSYFGDRSSYEQYF.

A few counts support this clone. The chain employs TRBV5-1 and TRBJ1-2, with unresolved D. CDR1 is SGHRS and CDR2 is YFSETQ in the germline V gene. V lost 0 bases, J lost 7 bases, and 7 bases lay in between. This CDR3 has 12 amino acids. CDR3 in DNA: TGCGCCAGCAGCTTGGCCCTAGGTGGCTACACCTTC. It encodes CASSLALGGYTF.

This chain connects TRBV6-6 to TRBJ1-6; D unclear. This CDR3 region has 14 residues. The V gene's germline CDR1 is MNHNY and CDR2 SVGAGI (reference sequence). Trimming cost V 4 bases and J 10 bases, with 14 bases left between them. The CDR3: CASSFEQPGSPLHF. The CDR3 DNA is TGTGCCAGCAGTTTTGAACAACCAGGCTCACCCCTCCACTTT.

The J gene is TRBJ2-7, the V gene TRBV7-2, with 15 bases aligning to TRBD2. Germline-derived CDR1 and CDR2 are SGHTA and FQGNSA. J lost 2 bases, V lost 5 bases, and 10 bases had no gene match. The CDR3 loop spans 18 amino acids. The CDR3 nucleotides read TGTGCCAGCAGCGTTCCGGGACTAGCGGGGGGCTTAACCTACGAGCAGTACTTC. Translating gives CASSVPGLAGGLTYEQYF.

This clone was found once. V gene TRBV19 combines with J gene TRBJ1-5, with 7 positions matching TRBD1. This CDR3 is 16 amino acids long. Germline CDR1 is LNHDA and CDR2 is SQIVND (reference sequence). The V segment lost 5 bases and the J segment 0 bases; nucleotides outside the gene matches: 7. The CDR3 loop is CASSGGTVYSNQPQHF. The CDR3 DNA is TGTGCCAGTAGTGGGGGGACAGTCTATAGCAATCAGCCCCAGCATTTT.

This clone was detected a few times. This chain links TRBV2 with TRBJ1-1; D may be TRBD1 (6 bases). The germline CDR1 and CDR2 sequences are SNHLY and FYNNEI. V was clipped by 3 bases and J by 7 bases, with 15 bases between them. This CDR3 is built from 14 residues. This CDR3 is CASSESRGAGEAFF. The CDR3 nucleotides read TGTGCCAGCAGTGAGAGCCGGGGGGCTGGTGAAGCTTTCTTT. Variable domain in full (rest from reference TRBV2 and TRBJ1-1): EPEVTQTPSHQVTQMGQEVILRCVPISNHLYFYWYRQILGQKVEFLVSFYNNEISEKSEIFDDQFSVERPDGSNFTLKIRSTKLEDSAMYFCASSESRGAGEAFFGQGTRLTVV.

The rearrangement uses TRBV13 and TRBJ2-7, with 15 bases lining up with TRBD2. After removal of 5 bases from V and 0 bases from J, the junction contained 8 bases not matched to a gene. There are 18 residues in the CDR3. The germline V gene has CDR1 PRHDT and CDR2 FYEKMQ (reference sequence). In nucleotides, the CDR3 is TGTGCCAGCAGCCCTCTCGGGACTAGCGGGGGGTTCTCCTACGAGCAGTACTTC. This translates into CASSPLGTSGGFSYEQYF.

As to this clone: The sample carries other DNA sequences with the same CDR3. This chain joins TRBV18 and TRBJ1-5, with D tentatively TRBD1 (6 bases). This CDR3 comprises 14 residues. The V and J ends lost 1 base and 4 bases respectively, with 8 bases between them. The germline CDR1 and CDR2 sequences are KGHSH and LQKENI. The CDR3 sequence is CASSPRQGNQPQHF. CDR3 nucleotides: TGTGCCAGCTCACCACGGCAGGGGAATCAGCCCCAGCATTTT.

V and J are TRBV6-5 and TRBJ2-5, with D possibly being TRBD2 (5 bases). Deletions cut 11 bases from V and 1 base from J, with 14 bases between. Germline assignment: CDR1 MNHEY and CDR2 SVGAGI. This CDR3 has 13 residues. CDR3 bases: TGTGCCCACCACGAGGCGGGCCAAGAGACCCAGTACTTC. The encoded protein is CAHHEAGQETQYF.

The chain is built from TRBV29-1 and TRBJ2-2; possibly TRBD2 for D (7 bases). This CDR3 is built from 17 residues. CDR1 and CDR2 from the germline V gene are SQVTM and ANQGSEA. V was trimmed by 4 bases and J by 6 bases, leaving 24 bases between them. CDR3 amino acids: CSVAGGGGPPSPGELFF. The CDR3 bases are TGCAGCGTTGCGGGGGGTGGGGGGCCGCCCAGCCCCGGGGAGCTGTTTTTT.

The genes are TRBV29-1 and TRBJ1-1; D possibly corresponds to TRBD1 (6 bases). The V gene's germline CDR1 is SQVTM and CDR2 ANQGSEA. Trimming pared 2 bases from V and 5 bases from J, leaving 12 bases between. CDR3 size: 13 residues. This CDR3 reads CSVELGGATEAFF. DNA of the CDR3: TGCAGCGTTGAACTAGGGGGGGCAACTGAAGCTTTCTTT.

The CDR3 region has the DNA TGCGCCAGCAGTGAGCAGGGAACTGAAGCTTTCTTT. Its translation: CASSEQGTEAFF. The rearrangement uses TRBV10-2 and TRBJ1-1, with D perhaps TRBD1 (5 bases). This CDR3 has 12 amino acids. The V and J ends lost 2 bases and 5 bases respectively, with 6 bases between them. In germline, CDR1 is WSHSY, CDR2 SAAADI.

The chain uses TRBV20-1 and TRBJ1-4, with D tentatively TRBD1 (6 bases). Trimming left V 3 bases short and J 8 bases short, with 13 bases between. CDR1 is DFQATT and CDR2 is SNEGSKA in the germline V gene (reference sequence). This CDR3 has 13 residues. CDR3 residues: CSASVGTPEKLFF. In DNA, the CDR3 is TGCAGTGCTAGTGTCGGGACACCAGAAAAACTGTTTTTT.

The chain carries TRBV20-1 and TRBJ1-2; TRBD1 might be the D (5 bases). The V gene lost 3 bases and the J gene lost 3 bases, with 11 bases spanning the gap. Germline CDR1 reads DFQATT; CDR2 reads SNEGSKA (reference sequence). The CDR3 runs to 13 residues. CDR3 DNA sequence: TGCAGTGCTAGTCCAACAGGACACTATGGCTACACCTTC. It specifies CSASPTGHYGYTF.

Here the CDR3 DNA reads TGTGCCAGCAGGATGGTGGAGGGCTATGGCTACACCTTC. This translates into CASRMVEGYGYTF. The rearrangement uses TRBV6-5 and TRBJ1-2; no clear D. From germline, CDR1 is MNHEY and CDR2 SVGAGI. Between the trimmed V and J ends, which lost 6 bases and 4 bases, there was a span of 12 bases. This CDR3 is 13 amino acids long.

CDR3 sequence (DNA): TGCGCCAGCAGCTTTTGGACAGGAGTCACCTACGAGCAGTACTTC. It encodes CASSFWTGVTYEQYF. The chain uses TRBV5-1 and TRBJ2-7; TRBD1 agrees at 7 bases. CDR3 length: 15 amino acids. Trimming removed 2 bases from V and 2 bases from J; junction bases left unmatched: 7. CDR1 and CDR2 (germline): SGHRS, YFSETQ.

This chain connects TRBV3-1 (or the pseudogene TRBV3-2) to TRBJ1-6; 9 bases line up with TRBD1. The V gene's germline CDR1 is LGHDT and CDR2 YNNKEL (reference sequence). The J segment lost 9 bases and the V segment lost 1 base, leaving 10 bases of the junction unmatched. CDR3 length: 17 residues. Here the CDR3 DNA reads TGTGCCAGCAGCCAAGGGGCTAAAGGGACAGGGACTTCACCCCTCCACTTT. Protein product: CASSQGAKGTGTSPLHF.

This chain's CDR3 is CASSDGSGYEQYF. As DNA, the CDR3 is TGTGCCAGCAGTGATGGATCGGGCTACGAGCAGTACTTC. The chain carries TRBV6-1 and TRBJ2-7, with unresolved D. The CDR3 is 13 amino acids. From germline, CDR1 is MNHNS and CDR2 SASEGT. Trimming cost V 3 bases and J 3 bases, with 9 bases left between them.

V usage is TRBV12-3 or TRBV12-4 and J usage is TRBJ1-2, with 9 nucleotides matching TRBD1. J lost 7 bases, V lost 4 bases, and 1 base had no gene match. There are 12 residues in the CDR3. In DNA, the CDR3 is TGTGCCAGCAGTTGGGACAGGGCTGGCTACACCTTC. The encoded protein is CASSWDRAGYTF.

This chain connects TRBV2 to TRBJ1-3; D ambiguous. The CDR3 totals 17 residues. CDR1 and CDR2 from the germline V gene are SNHLY and FYNNEI. Trimming stripped 8 bases from V and 7 bases from J, with 27 bases between. The CDR3 nucleotides are TGTGCCAGCGGAAGGCCGGGTCCGCGGCCCCTCTGGAACACCATATATTTT. Residues: CASGRPGPRPLWNTIYF.

The gene calls are TRBV19 and TRBJ1-3; unclear D gene. Germline CDR1 and CDR2: LNHDA and SQIVND (reference sequence). This CDR3 has 15 residues. V gave up 1 base and J gave up 0 bases, with 7 bases separating them. The CDR3 is CASSIVASSGNTIYF. Written as DNA, the CDR3 is TGTGCCAGTAGTATAGTGGCCAGCTCTGGAAACACCATATATTTT. Combining the CDR3 with reference TRBV19 and TRBJ1-3 gives the whole variable domain DGGITQSPKYLFRKEGQNVTLSCEQNLNHDAMYWYRQDPGQGLRLIYYSQIVNDFQKGDIAEGYSVSREKKESFPLTVTSAQKNPTAFYLCASSIVASSGNTIYFGEGSWLTVV.

The chain recombines TRBV15 with TRBJ1-2; unclear D gene. V dropped 0 bases and J dropped 5 bases, with 10 bases sitting between them. This CDR3 region has 14 residues. Looked up from germline, CDR1 is LNHNV and CDR2 is YYDKDF (reference sequence). The CDR3 bases are TGTGCCACCAGCAGAGATCGGTCTATTTATGGCTACACCTTC. This sequence encodes CATSRDRSIYGYTF.

CDR3 amino acids: CASRGGGTDTEAFF. The CDR3 nucleotides are TGTGCCAGCCGTGGGGGGGGCACCGACACTGAAGCTTTCTTT. V usage is TRBV5-8 and J usage is TRBJ1-1, with D possibly TRBD1 on 6 matching bases. CDR3 length: 14 residues. Germline CDR1 and CDR2: SGHTS and YDEGEE. V was trimmed by 7 bases and J by 3 bases, leaving 16 bases between them.

The chain has TRBV10-3 and TRBJ1-5, with D perhaps TRBD1 (6 bases). CDR3 length: 13 amino acids. V gave up 4 bases and J gave up 7 bases, with 11 bases separating them. The germline V gene has CDR1 ENHRY and CDR2 SYGVKD. The CDR3 reads CAISGTEGQPQHF. The CDR3 bases are TGTGCCATCAGTGGGACAGAGGGACAGCCCCAGCATTTT.

The chain recombines TRBV5-1 with TRBJ2-2; 9 bases match TRBD1. CDR3 length: 15 residues. In germline, CDR1 is SGHRS, CDR2 YFSETQ. V dropped 1 base and J dropped 7; count of bases not matched to a gene: 5. CDR3 DNA: TGCGCCAGCAGCTTGACACAGGGGGCAGACGGGGAGCTGTTTTTT. This sequence encodes CASSLTQGADGELFF.

This clone is a singleton in its sample. The rearrangement links TRBV27 to TRBJ2-3; TRBD2 aligns across 11 bases. The CDR3 has 16 amino acids. The germline CDR1 and CDR2 sequences are MNHEY and SMNVEV (reference sequence). The V segment lost 5 bases and the J segment 2 bases; nucleotides outside the gene matches: 6. CDR3 nucleotide sequence: TGTGCCAGCAGTACCCGGACTAGCGGGCTCACAGATACGCAGTATTTT. It specifies CASSTRTSGLTDTQYF.

This chain joins TRBV6-4 and TRBJ1-2; D remains ambiguous. The CDR3 has 14 amino acids. V gave up 0 bases and J gave up 2 bases, with 7 bases separating them. The germline V gene encodes CDR1 MRHNA and CDR2 SNTAGT. CDR3 sequence (DNA): TGTGCCAGCAGTGACTCCGCCGGGAACTATGGCTACACCTTC. It translates to CASSDSAGNYGYTF.